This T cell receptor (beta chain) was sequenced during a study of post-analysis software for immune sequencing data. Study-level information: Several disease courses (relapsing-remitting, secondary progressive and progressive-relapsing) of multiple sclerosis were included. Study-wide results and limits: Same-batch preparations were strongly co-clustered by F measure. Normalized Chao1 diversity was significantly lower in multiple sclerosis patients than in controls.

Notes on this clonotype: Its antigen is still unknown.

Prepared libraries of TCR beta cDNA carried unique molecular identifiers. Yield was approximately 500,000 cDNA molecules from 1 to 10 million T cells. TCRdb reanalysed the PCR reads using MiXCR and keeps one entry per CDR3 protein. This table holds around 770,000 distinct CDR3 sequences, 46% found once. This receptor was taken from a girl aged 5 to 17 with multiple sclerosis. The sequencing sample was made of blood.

For the CDR3, the DNA is TGCAGTGCTTTCCGGGACTCCGGCTACACCTTC. It specifies CSAFRDSGYTF. V and J are TRBV20-1 and TRBJ1-2; tentative D call: TRBD1 (5 bases). The ends were cut back, 5 bases at V and 8 bases at J, with 12 bases in the middle. This CDR3 has 11 residues. Germline CDR1 DFQATT, CDR2 SNEGSKA (reference sequence).